The next 22 T cell receptor beta chains were all read from a single sample in a study of lymphopenia after photon versus proton radiotherapy. Clones were read by immunoSEQ multiplex PCR, and TCRdb kept only the in-frame ones, dropping some. The table includes fewer than 7,000 clones, roughly 90% detected once. The source was peripheral blood, collected from a patient treated with photon-based radiotherapy. Source of these receptors: a man between 60 and 75 years old with cholangiocarcinoma.

The chain combines TRBV28 with TRBJ2-7, with TRBD2 matching over 7 bases. The germline V gene encodes CDR1 MDHEN and CDR2 SYDVKM. J was trimmed by 4 bases and V by 4 bases; bases with no gene match: 4. There are 13 residues in the CDR3. The CDR3 region has the DNA TGTGCCAGCAGTTCTAGCGGCCTATACGAGCAGTACTTC. Protein: CASSSSGLYEQYF.

CDR3 region: CASRLGGSSYNEQFF. CDR3 coding DNA: TGTGCCAGCCGCCTCGGGGGAAGCTCCTACAATGAGCAGTTCTTC. This rearrangement joins TRBV27 to TRBJ2-1, with D possibly TRBD2 on 6 matching bases. CDR1 and CDR2 from the germline V gene are MNHEY and SMNVEV (reference sequence). This CDR3 is built from 15 residues. The germline V and J ends were trimmed by 8 bases and 0 bases, with 14 bases remaining between them.

The V call is TRBV2, the J call TRBJ2-7, with 7 nucleotides matching TRBD2. The germline V gene has CDR1 SNHLY and CDR2 FYNNEI. The CDR3 runs to 16 residues. V dropped 0 bases and J dropped 2; count of bases not matched to a gene: 7. The CDR3 sequence: CASSEARASGTYEQYF. The CDR3 DNA is TGTGCCAGCAGTGAAGCGCGAGCTAGCGGAACCTACGAGCAGTACTTC.

V and J are TRBV11-2 and TRBJ2-7; 12 nucleotides line up with TRBD2. The CDR3 runs to 15 residues. CDR1 is SGHAT, CDR2 FQNNGV, per germline. V shed 4 bases, J shed 5 bases, and the junction held 6 bases outside the gene matches. CDR3 DNA sequence: TGTGCCAGCAGCTCGAAAGGACTAGCGGGAAACGAGCAGTACTTC. Residues: CASSSKGLAGNEQYF.

This chain joins TRBV18 and TRBJ2-1; 11 bases line up with TRBD2. V was pared by 4 bases and J by 3 bases, with 2 bases of the junction left unmatched. Germline V gives CDR1 KGHSH, CDR2 LQKENI. There are 15 residues in the CDR3. CDR3 sequence reads: CASSQLAGDYNEQFF. The DNA for the CDR3 is TGTGCCAGCTCACAACTAGCGGGAGACTACAATGAGCAGTTCTTC.

The chain links TRBV11-2 to TRBJ2-7; D gene unclear. Germline V gene data show CDR1 as SGHAT and CDR2 as FQNNGV. V was cut by 1 base and J by 6 bases, with 4 bases left in between. The CDR3 sequence is 11 residues long. CDR3 DNA sequence: TGTGCCAGCAGCTTAGGGTTCGAGCAGTACTTC. Amino acid sequence: CASSLGFEQYF.

The V and J genes are TRBV2 and TRBJ1-5; D is perhaps TRBD1 (5 bases). V dropped 3 bases and J dropped 3 bases, with 12 bases sitting between them. The CDR3 loop spans 15 amino acids. The V gene's germline CDR1 is SNHLY and CDR2 FYNNEI. CDR3 DNA: TGTGCCAGCAGTGACAGGGTTAGTTACAATCAGCCCCAGCATTTT. Residues: CASSDRVSYNQPQHF.

The chain links TRBV28 to TRBJ1-2, with D perhaps matching TRBD1 (6 bases). Trimming shortened V by 6 bases and J by 4 bases, and 9 bases separated the two germline ends. This CDR3 is 12 amino acids long. In germline, CDR1 is MDHEN, CDR2 SYDVKM. CDR3 sequence reads: CASSGQLYGYTF. The DNA of the CDR3 is TGTGCCAGCAGCGGACAGCTCTATGGCTACACCTTC.

The table lists this clone with a few counts. The chain recombines TRBV2 with TRBJ1-6; unclear D gene. V was pared by 4 bases and J by 7 bases, with 8 bases between. In germline, CDR1 is SNHLY, CDR2 FYNNEI. The CDR3 extends over 13 amino acids. CDR3 sequence reads: CASSAEGNSPLHF. The CDR3 DNA sequence: TGTGCCAGCAGTGCGGAAGGAAATTCACCCCTCCACTTT.

V is TRBV21-1 and J is TRBJ2-7; TRBD2 is the table's D call and was not checked against the DNA. TRBV21-1 is a recognized pseudogene. The CDR3 is made up of 15 amino acids. The CDR3 DNA sequence: TGTGCCAGCAGTAAAGGTGTCCTAGCGGGGGACGAGCAGTACTTC. Translating gives CASSKGVLAGDEQYF.

J is TRBJ1-6 and V is TRBV18; 7 nucleotides match TRBD1. Germline V gene data show CDR1 as KGHSH and CDR2 as LQKENI. V gave up 3 bases and J gave up 9 bases; unmatched junction bases: 8. The CDR3 length is 15 residues. The CDR3 DNA reads as TGTGCCAGCTCACCTGAGACAGGGTCCGGTTCACCCCTCCACTTT. Translation: CASSPETGSGSPLHF. Combining the CDR3 with reference TRBV18 and TRBJ1-6 gives the whole variable domain NAGVMQNPRHLVRRRGQEARLRCSPMKGHSHVYWYRQLPEEGLKFMVYLQKENIIDESGMPKERFSAEFPKEGPSILRIQQVVRGDSAAYFCASSPETGSGSPLHFGNGTRLTVT.

The chain recombines TRBV6-1 with TRBJ1-1, with a tentative D call TRBD1 (6 bases). V was clipped by 6 bases and J by 10 bases, with 18 bases between them. Germline loops: CDR1 MNHNS, CDR2 SASEGT. The CDR3 contains 13 residues. The CDR3 here is CASRAPFGGPAFF. In DNA, the CDR3 is TGTGCCAGCAGAGCGCCCTTCGGGGGCCCAGCTTTCTTT.

V gene TRBV9 combines with J gene TRBJ2-2; D may be TRBD1 (5 bases). Germline lookup yields CDR1 SGDLS and CDR2 YYNGEE. V was cut by 4 bases and J by 2 bases, with 9 bases left in between. The CDR3 spans 14 residues. CDR3 protein: CASSLTANTGELFF. The CDR3 DNA sequence: TGTGCCAGCAGCTTGACAGCTAACACCGGGGAGCTGTTTTTT. Looking up the rest from reference TRBV9 and TRBJ2-2 gives the full variable domain: DSGVTQTPKHLITATGQRVTLRCSPRSGDLSVYWYQQSLDQGLQFLIQYYNGEERAKGNILERFSAQQFPDLHSELNLSSLELGDSALYFCASSLTANTGELFFGEGSRLTVL.

This clone was seen a single time. The chain carries TRBV5-1 and TRBJ1-2; a weak D match, TRBD1 (5 bases). Between the trimmed V and J ends, which lost 4 bases and 3 bases, there was a span of 10 bases. The CDR3 runs to 13 residues. Looked up from germline, CDR1 is SGHRS and CDR2 is YFSETQ. This CDR3 reads CASSEAGDYGYTF. As DNA, the CDR3 is TGCGCCAGCAGCGAAGCGGGGGACTATGGCTACACCTTC.

The V gene is TRBV28, the J gene TRBJ1-5; D unclear. Germline CDR1 and CDR2: MDHEN and SYDVKM. This CDR3 is 16 amino acids long. Between the trimmed V and J ends, which lost 0 bases and 6 bases, there was a span of 15 bases. Here the CDR3 DNA reads TGTGCCAGCAGTTTATGGGACGAAGGGATGGGTCAGCCCCAGCATTTT. Residues: CASSLWDEGMGQPQHF.

The J gene is TRBJ2-2, the V gene TRBV28; the match to TRBD2 covers 9 bases. The J segment lost 2 bases and the V segment lost 5 bases, leaving 6 bases of the junction unmatched. Germline V lookup: CDR1 MDHEN, CDR2 SYDVKM. This CDR3 has 16 residues. The CDR3 region has the DNA TGTGCCAGCAGTATGGCGGGGGGGCTCAACACCGGGGAGCTGTTTTTT. This sequence encodes CASSMAGGLNTGELFF.

The gene calls are TRBV7-9 and TRBJ2-1; maybe TRBD1 (5 bases). CDR3 length: 13 residues. Trimming removed 8 bases from V and 2 bases from J, with 10 bases in between. CDR1 and CDR2 (germline): SEHNR, FQNEAQ (reference sequence). DNA of the CDR3: TGTGCCAGCGTCCAGGACACCTACAATGAGCAGTTCTTC. Its protein is CASVQDTYNEQFF.

This sequence joins TRBV6-1 and TRBJ2-1, with D perhaps matching TRBD1 or TRBD2 (6 bases each). CDR3 size: 11 residues. The V gene's germline CDR1 is MNHNS and CDR2 SASEGT. Trimming pared 8 bases from V and 9 bases from J, leaving 11 bases between. CDR3 amino acids: CASSGAGEQFF. CDR3 sequence (DNA): TGTGCCAGCTCGGGGGCTGGTGAGCAGTTCTTC.

V usage is TRBV28 and J usage is TRBJ1-6, with 8 bases fitting TRBD1. The CDR3 sequence is 17 residues long. Looked up from germline, CDR1 is MDHEN and CDR2 is SYDVKM. V lost 6 bases, J lost 6 bases, and 13 bases stayed unmatched. The CDR3 loop is CASSRGQALDFNSPLHF. The CDR3 coding sequence is TGTGCCAGCAGCCGGGGACAGGCCCTAGACTTTAATTCACCCCTCCACTTT.

The rearrangement joins TRBV28 to TRBJ2-1; D tentatively reads TRBD1 or TRBD2 (6 bases each). Germline V CDR1 and CDR2: MDHEN, SYDVKM. The CDR3 runs 16 residues. Trimming took off 8 bases at V and 2 bases at J, with 19 bases between the two ends. The CDR3 DNA sequence: TGTGCCAGCTCACCTACATTGGGGGGCCCCTACAATGAGCAGTTCTTC. The encoded protein is CASSPTLGGPYNEQFF.

The chain employs TRBV21-1 and TRBJ2-4; the tabulated D call, TRBD1, remains unverified against the DNA. TRBV21-1 is shown as a pseudogene. There are 18 residues in the CDR3. The CDR3 DNA follows: TGTGCCAGCAGCAAAGGGCAGGCCGTACATCTAGCCAAAAACATTCAGTACTTC. Its translation is CASSKGQAVHLAKNIQYF.

The chain uses TRBV7-9 and TRBJ2-5; unclear D gene. The germline V gene has CDR1 SEHNR and CDR2 FQNEAQ (reference sequence). CDR3 length: 12 residues. The germline V and J ends were trimmed by 5 bases and 5 bases, with 9 bases remaining between them. The CDR3 nucleotides read TGTGCCAGCAGCCTCGGGTCCGAGACCCAGTACTTC. It yields the protein CASSLGSETQYF.